Shown below are 31 T cell receptor beta chains from a single sample sequenced in a study of cytomegalovirus exposure and HLA in healthy donors. Researchers ran the PCR with 60 Vbeta and 13 Jbeta primers. The repertoire was sequenced with immunoSEQ multiplex PCR; TCRdb's copy has only in-frame clones and lacks some. The listing records around 51,000 clones. Sequenced: PBMCs. The receptor source for this set is a woman between 40 and 55 years old in good health and CMV-seronegative.

J is TRBJ2-5 and V is TRBV7-2, with TRBD1 as a possible D gene (5 bases). CDR1 SGHTA and CDR2 FQGNSA come from the germline V gene. This CDR3 is built from 11 residues. With 6 bases removed from V and 9 bases from J, the gap between germline ends came to 11 bases. CDR3 sequence: CASRDSWSQYF. The DNA of the CDR3 is TGTGCCAGCAGAGACAGCTGGTCCCAGTACTTC.

The gene calls are TRBV7-2 and TRBJ2-3; perhaps TRBD1 as D (5 bases). Trimming left V 5 bases short and J 1 base short, with 16 bases between. The germline V gene has CDR1 SGHTA and CDR2 FQGNSA. The CDR3 totals 16 residues. CDR3 sequence: CASSPLSGRGTDTQYF. The CDR3, as DNA: TGTGCCAGCAGCCCCCTGTCGGGCAGGGGCACAGATACGCAGTATTTT.

The chain combines TRBV7-2 with TRBJ2-1; TRBD2 aligns across 15 bases. Germline V gene lookup returns CDR1 SGHTA and CDR2 FQGNSA. V gave up 6 bases and J gave up 8 bases; unmatched junction bases: 8. The CDR3 runs 16 residues. The CDR3 nucleotides read TGTGCCAGCAGAGAGGGACTAGCGGGGGGCCCGGATGAGCAGTTCTTC. Its translation: CASREGLAGGPDEQFF.

About this clone: One end of the junction is discordant with germline, which a read error may explain. V and J are TRBV7-7 and TRBJ2-7; 8 positions agree with TRBD1. Germline V gene lookup returns CDR1 SSHAT and CDR2 FNYEAQ (reference sequence). The CDR3 runs 13 residues. The CDR3: CASSRDRSGEQYF. For the CDR3, the DNA is TGTGCTAGCAGCAGGGACAGGTCGGGCGAGCAGTACTTC.

The rearrangement joins TRBV7-2 to TRBJ2-3; 8 bases are shared with TRBD2. Per the germline V gene, CDR1 is SGHTA and CDR2 is FQGNSA. The CDR3 runs to 14 residues. Germline trimming cut 2 bases from V and 4 bases from J; bases unmatched to any gene: 2. CDR3 coding DNA: TGTGCCAGCAGCTTACAGCGGGGGCCAGATACGCAGTATTTT. It codes for CASSLQRGPDTQYF.

The chain has TRBV6-5 and TRBJ1-1; tentatively, D is TRBD1 (5 bases). With 6 bases removed from V and 9 bases from J, the gap between germline ends came to 17 bases. CDR1 MNHEY and CDR2 SVGAGI come from the germline V gene. CDR3 length: 13 residues. The CDR3 loop reads CASSPEGLRKAFF. The CDR3 DNA follows: TGTGCCAGCAGCCCAGAGGGACTGAGGAAAGCTTTCTTT.

The gene calls are TRBV30 and TRBJ2-3, with TRBD2 identical over 15 bases. The CDR3 covers 14 residues. The trim removed 6 bases at V and 9 bases at J, leaving 7 bases unmatched. Germline V gene lookup returns CDR1 GTSNPN and CDR2 SVGIG (reference sequence). CDR3 sequence (DNA): TGTGCCTGTGGACTAGCGGGAGGGCCAGGGACGCAGTATTTT. Protein: CACGLAGGPGTQYF.

The rearrangement joins TRBV6-5 to TRBJ1-2, with a possible D match to TRBD1 (5 bases). Germline V gene lookup returns CDR1 MNHEY and CDR2 SVGAGI. The V gene lost 0 bases and the J gene lost 5 bases, with 10 bases spanning the gap. The CDR3 loop spans 14 amino acids. CDR3 bases: TGTGCCAGCAGTTACTCAGGGGCAGCTTATGGCTACACCTTC. Residues: CASSYSGAAYGYTF.

The chain combines TRBV7-9 with TRBJ1-6; D not resolved. V was cut by 5 bases and J by 9 bases, with 17 bases left in between. There are 15 residues in the CDR3. Germline lookup yields CDR1 SEHNR and CDR2 FQNEAQ (reference sequence). The CDR3 here is CASSPEGTTGSPLHF. As DNA, the CDR3 is TGTGCCAGCAGCCCCGAGGGAACCACGGGTTCACCCCTCCACTTT.

The gene calls are TRBV4-1 and TRBJ2-5; 11 bases are shared with TRBD2. The CDR3 loop spans 17 amino acids. V was pared by 0 bases and J by 1 base, with 4 bases of the junction left unmatched. Germline-derived CDR1 and CDR2 are MGHRA and YSYEKL. The chain's CDR3 is CASSQERGLAGQETQYF. DNA for the CDR3: TGCGCCAGCAGCCAAGAACGAGGACTAGCGGGCCAAGAGACCCAGTACTTC.

The V call is TRBV9, the J call TRBJ2-7; 7 nucleotides match TRBD2. The germline gives CDR1 SGDLS, CDR2 YYNGEE. The CDR3 contains 16 residues. Trimming removed 4 bases from V and 3 bases from J; junction bases left unmatched: 13. CDR3 protein: CASSISGGAGSYEQYF. The CDR3 nucleotides are TGTGCCAGCAGCATATCCGGTGGAGCGGGAAGCTACGAGCAGTACTTC.

This chain connects TRBV5-8 to TRBJ1-5, with 7 bases lining up with TRBD1. Germline-derived CDR1 and CDR2 are SGHTS and YDEGEE. This CDR3 is built from 15 residues. After removal of 4 bases from V and 3 bases from J, the junction contained 7 bases not matched to a gene. CDR3 loop: CASSPGTVFNQPQHF. The DNA of the CDR3 is TGTGCCAGCAGCCCCGGGACAGTATTCAATCAGCCCCAGCATTTT.

The genes are TRBV19 and TRBJ2-7; 7 nucleotides line up with TRBD1. The junction had 13 bases not matched to a gene; V was cut back by 8 bases and J by 6 bases. Per the germline V gene, CDR1 is LNHDA and CDR2 is SQIVND (reference sequence). The CDR3 consists of 14 residues. The CDR3 DNA reads TGTGCCAGTGGACGACAGGGCAAAGCCCGCGAGCAGTACTTC. It encodes CASGRQGKAREQYF.

This chain uses TRBV29-1 with TRBJ2-3; D remains ambiguous. Looked up from germline, CDR1 is SQVTM and CDR2 is ANQGSEA. V lost 6 bases and J 0 bases, leaving 4 bases between the germline ends. The CDR3 contains 11 residues. CDR3 region: CSVTSTDTQYF. The CDR3 coding sequence is TGCAGCGTGACTAGCACAGATACGCAGTATTTT.

The V and J genes are TRBV9 and TRBJ1-6, with 9 bases that match TRBD1. Germline CDR1 SGDLS, CDR2 YYNGEE. V was pared by 3 bases and J by 7 bases, with 5 bases of the junction left unmatched. The CDR3 is 15 residues long. CDR3 nucleotide sequence: TGTGCCAGCAGCGGGGGGACAGGGACAAATTCACCCCTCCACTTT. Amino acid sequence: CASSGGTGTNSPLHF.

This rearrangement joins TRBV11-2 to TRBJ1-1; no reliable D call. The length of the CDR3 is 13 residues. Trimming shortened V by 1 base and J by 10 bases, and 13 bases separated the two germline ends. Germline CDR1 is SGHAT and CDR2 is FQNNGV. Here the CDR3 DNA reads TGTGCCAGCAGCTTAGGAGGGAGGGCCGGAGCTTTCTTT. This gives the protein CASSLGGRAGAFF.

The chain recombines TRBV6-4 with TRBJ2-3; 11 bases are a match to TRBD2. Unmatched junction bases numbered 0, after V lost 3 bases and J lost 1 base. This CDR3 contains 15 residues. Germline-derived CDR1 and CDR2 are MRHNA and SNTAGT. The CDR3 sequence: CASSETSGGTDTQYF. The CDR3 nucleotides read TGTGCCAGCAGTGAGACTAGCGGGGGCACAGATACGCAGTATTTT.

The chain employs TRBV18 and TRBJ2-3; 8 nucleotides agree with TRBD2. The CDR3 consists of 16 residues. V shed 4 bases and J 6 bases; nucleotides not matched to a gene: 12. Per the germline V gene, CDR1 is KGHSH and CDR2 is LQKENI. The CDR3 coding sequence is TGTGCCAGCTCACTCCAAACCGGGGGGGCCGGGGATACGCAGTATTTT. This gives the protein CASSLQTGGAGDTQYF.

The chain carries TRBV6-6 and TRBJ2-7; 9 bases are a match to TRBD1. The CDR3 spans 13 residues. Germline V lookup: CDR1 MNHNY, CDR2 SVGAGI (reference sequence). V lost 4 bases to trimming and J lost 5 bases; unmatched junction nucleotides: 3. The CDR3 here is CASSSGQGHEQYF. CDR3 in DNA: TGTGCCAGCAGTTCTGGACAGGGGCACGAGCAGTACTTC.

The genes are TRBV6-5 and TRBJ2-4; no definite D call. V gave up 7 bases and J gave up 0 bases, with 10 bases separating them. CDR1 is MNHEY and CDR2 is SVGAGI in the germline V gene. The CDR3 contains 14 residues. Written as DNA, the CDR3 is TGTGCCAGCACCGCGAACCTAGCCAAAAACATTCAGTACTTC. Residues: CASTANLAKNIQYF.

This rearrangement joins TRBV7-2 to TRBJ2-7; a possible D gene is TRBD2 (5 bases). This CDR3 is 14 amino acids long. V was shortened by 1 base and J by 7 bases, with 14 bases between the two germline ends. Germline CDR1 reads SGHTA; CDR2 reads FQGNSA. Here the CDR3 DNA reads TGTGCCAGCAGCTTAGGGACTCCCAAGGAGGAGCAGTACTTC. Protein sequence: CASSLGTPKEEQYF.

This sequence joins TRBV18 and TRBJ1-5; D gene uncertain. V lost 2 bases and J lost 3, with 11 bases in between. The length of the CDR3 is 15 residues. From germline, CDR1 is KGHSH and CDR2 LQKENI. In DNA, the CDR3 is TGTGCCAGCTCACCATTTGCGGGAAACAATCAGCCCCAGCATTTT. Its translation is CASSPFAGNNQPQHF.

V gene TRBV19 combines with J gene TRBJ1-2; 11 bases are shared with TRBD1. V shed 5 bases, J shed 6 bases, and the junction held 8 bases outside the gene matches. Germline CDR1 and CDR2: LNHDA and SQIVND (reference sequence). The CDR3 consists of 15 residues. This chain's CDR3 is CASSPWTGGNDGYTF. CDR3 bases: TGTGCCAGTAGTCCGTGGACAGGGGGCAATGATGGCTACACCTTC.

V usage is TRBV6-5 and J usage is TRBJ2-7, with 12 bases aligning to TRBD1. CDR1 is MNHEY, CDR2 SVGAGI, per germline. The CDR3 spans 15 residues. The ends lost 6 bases at V and 5 bases at J; junction bases unmatched: 8. CDR3 amino acids: CASRSSGTGGHEQYF. In nucleotides, the CDR3 is TGTGCCAGCAGGTCCTCCGGGACAGGGGGCCACGAGCAGTACTTC.

The genes are TRBV30 and TRBJ1-2, with D possibly TRBD1 on 5 matching bases. This CDR3 comprises 13 residues. V lost 6 bases to trimming and J lost 7 bases, with 18 bases between them. CDR1 is GTSNPN and CDR2 is SVGIG in the germline V gene (reference sequence). The CDR3 DNA follows: TGTGCCTGCCCTCTTACTCCAGGGCCTGGCTACACCTTC. It specifies CACPLTPGPGYTF.

The chain couples TRBV4-2 to TRBJ2-7; TRBD2 matches at 11 bases. The CDR3 is made up of 14 amino acids. CDR1 is LGHNA and CDR2 is YNFKEQ in the germline V gene. The J segment lost 6 bases and the V segment lost 0 bases, leaving 1 base of the junction unmatched. The CDR3 DNA is TGTGCCAGCAGCCAAGAAACTAGCGGGAGCGAGCAGTACTTC. Translated, it gives CASSQETSGSEQYF.

J is TRBJ1-6 and V is TRBV14; possibly TRBD1 for D (6 bases). From germline, CDR1 is SGHDN and CDR2 FVKESK. V was shortened by 4 bases and J by 6 bases, with 7 bases between the two germline ends. The CDR3 sequence is 13 residues long. CDR3: CASSRDTNSPLHF. The CDR3 nucleotides read TGTGCCAGCAGCCGGGACACTAATTCACCCCTCCACTTT.

The CDR3 coding sequence is TGTGCCAGCAGTGAATATAAGGGGAACTATGGCTACACCTTC. It is translated as CASSEYKGNYGYTF. This chain links TRBV25-1 with TRBJ1-2; TRBD1 is a possible D gene (5 bases). The germline V and J ends were trimmed by 0 bases and 2 bases, with 7 bases remaining between them. In germline, CDR1 is MGHDK, CDR2 SYGVNS. The CDR3 covers 14 residues.

The chain joins TRBV2 to TRBJ2-7; 10 bases fit TRBD2. Unmatched junction bases numbered 3, after V lost 4 bases and J lost 6 bases. The CDR3 runs 13 residues. CDR1 and CDR2 from the germline V gene are SNHLY and FYNNEI. CDR3 bases: TGTGCCAGCAGTGTGGGACTAGCGAGCGAGCAGTACTTC. Amino acids: CASSVGLASEQYF.

This chain uses TRBV6-1 with TRBJ1-1, with unresolved D. Germline V lookup: CDR1 MNHNS, CDR2 SASEGT. The germline V and J ends were trimmed by 4 bases and 11 bases, with 17 bases remaining between them. This CDR3 has 13 residues. The CDR3 DNA reads TGTGCCAGCAGTGGCCATCGGGGAGTCGGGGCTTTCTTT. Its protein is CASSGHRGVGAFF.

The gene calls are TRBV5-1 and TRBJ2-7, with D tentatively TRBD2 (7 bases). Germline-derived CDR1 and CDR2 are SGHRS and YFSETQ. V was clipped by 3 bases and J by 3 bases, with 13 bases between them. The CDR3 spans 14 residues. CDR3 sequence: CASSSRGGGYEQYF. DNA for the CDR3: TGCGCCAGCAGCTCGAGGGGGGGCGGCTACGAGCAGTACTTC.